This TCR beta chain was retrieved from a study of CD8 T cells in ankylosing spondylitis. With molecular barcodes, quantitative 5'-RACE was used to make the TCR beta libraries. MiXCR, run by TCRdb on the 5' RACE reads, gives a single entry per CDR3 protein. The profile covers about 240,000 distinct CDR3 sequences, with around 7.8% appearing a single time and 6.8% taken by the ten largest. Germline loops: CDR1 KGHDR, CDR2 SFDVKD. The CDR3 loop spans 11 amino acids. V lost 4 bases and J 5 bases, leaving 4 bases between the germline ends. This receptor was identified in a male donor with ankylosing spondylitis or in good health (not recorded which). V is TRBV24-1 and J is TRBJ2-5; no definite D call. The sequenced sample was blood, either unsorted or a sorted T cell fraction (not recorded which). CDR3 loop: CATSESETQYF. The CDR3 DNA follows: TGTGCCACCAGTGAATCGGAGACCCAGTACTTC.